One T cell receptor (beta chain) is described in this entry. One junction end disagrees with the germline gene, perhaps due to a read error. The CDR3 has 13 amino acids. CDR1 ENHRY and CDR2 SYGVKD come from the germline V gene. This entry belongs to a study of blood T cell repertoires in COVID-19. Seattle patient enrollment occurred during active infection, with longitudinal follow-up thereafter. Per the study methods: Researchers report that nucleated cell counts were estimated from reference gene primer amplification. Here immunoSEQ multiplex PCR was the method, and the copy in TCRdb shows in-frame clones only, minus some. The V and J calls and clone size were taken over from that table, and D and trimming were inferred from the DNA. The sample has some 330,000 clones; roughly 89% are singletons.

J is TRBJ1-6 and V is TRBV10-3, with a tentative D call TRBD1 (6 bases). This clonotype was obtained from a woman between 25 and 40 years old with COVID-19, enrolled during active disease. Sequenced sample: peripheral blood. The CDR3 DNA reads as TGTGCCATCAGTGAGTCACTATCTTCGGGACAAGATTTT. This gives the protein CAISESLSSGQDF.